A single sample gave rise to the 28 T cell receptor beta chains below, sequenced in a study of T cell changes during pregnancy in multiple sclerosis. TCRdb keeps only in-frame clones here, not all; method: immunoSEQ multiplex PCR. The table shows tens of thousands of clones, with 94% occurring only once. The starting material was CD8+ T cells from peripheral blood mononuclear cells, obtained before pregnancy. Source of these receptors: a female donor with multiple sclerosis, enrolled in a pregnancy study.

The chain has TRBV7-9 and TRBJ2-7; the match to TRBD2 covers 7 bases. There are 13 residues in the CDR3. V was clipped by 8 bases and J by 4 bases; unmatched bases: 8. The V gene's germline CDR1 is SEHNR and CDR2 FQNEAQ (reference sequence). The CDR3 nucleotides read TGTGCCAGCTCGCGGGAGAGGGATTACGAGCAGTACTTC. Protein sequence: CASSRERDYEQYF.

Only one count was recorded for this clone. V is TRBV4-2 and J is TRBJ2-2; the match to TRBD1 covers 7 bases. V dropped 3 bases and J dropped 0; count of bases not matched to a gene: 16. The germline gives CDR1 LGHNA, CDR2 YNFKEQ. The CDR3 is 20 amino acids. CDR3 protein: CASSHPGTEVSSSNTGELFF. In DNA, the CDR3 is TGTGCCAGCAGCCATCCCGGGACAGAAGTGTCAAGTTCGAACACCGGGGAGCTGTTTTTT.

In nucleotides, the CDR3 is TGTGCCAGCAGTTTTGAGGCGGGAGGGCTCAATGAGCAGTTCTTC. It codes for CASSFEAGGLNEQFF. V usage is TRBV27 and J usage is TRBJ2-1; 9 positions agree with TRBD2. The germline gives CDR1 MNHEY, CDR2 SMNVEV (reference sequence). V was clipped by 3 bases and J by 6 bases; unmatched bases: 6. The CDR3 totals 15 residues.

The chain uses TRBV18 and TRBJ1-3; D gene uncertain. V was clipped by 10 bases and J by 3 bases, with 19 bases between them. The CDR3 has 15 residues. Germline CDR1 and CDR2: KGHSH and LQKENI. The CDR3 is CATSGSWGVGNTIYF. Here the CDR3 DNA reads TGTGCCACGTCCGGATCGTGGGGAGTTGGAAACACCATATATTTT.

V and J are TRBV30 and TRBJ2-3; D is perhaps TRBD1 (7 bases). In germline, CDR1 is GTSNPN, CDR2 SVGIG (reference sequence). The CDR3 totals 14 residues. With 5 bases removed from V and 5 bases from J, the gap between germline ends came to 17 bases. DNA of the CDR3: TGTGCCTGGGGCAGGGGGGTAAATGGAGATACGCAGTATTTT. The encoded protein is CAWGRGVNGDTQYF.

The CDR3 DNA sequence: TGTGCCAGCAGTGAACAGTACCAAGAGACCCAGTACTTC. Its translation is CASSEQYQETQYF. V usage is TRBV25-1 and J usage is TRBJ2-5, with unresolved D. This CDR3 comprises 13 residues. The germline gives CDR1 MGHDK, CDR2 SYGVNS. Trimming stripped 2 bases from V and 0 bases from J, with 4 bases between.

The rearrangement uses TRBV30 and TRBJ2-3; D perhaps matches TRBD2 (6 bases). CDR3 length equals 15 residues. Trimming pared 4 bases from V and 6 bases from J, leaving 20 bases between. Germline CDR1 is GTSNPN and CDR2 is SVGIG (reference sequence). CDR3: CAWTRTIGTSDTQYF. The CDR3 bases are TGTGCCTGGACCCGTACTATCGGGACTTCTGATACGCAGTATTTT. Looking up the rest from reference TRBV30 and TRBJ2-3 gives the full variable domain: SQTIHQWPATLVQPVGSPLSLECTVEGTSNPNLYWYRQAAGRGLQLLFYSVGIGQISSEVPQNLSASRPQDRQFILSSKKLLLSDSGFYLCAWTRTIGTSDTQYFGPGTRLTVL.

The J gene is TRBJ2-2, the V gene TRBV7-6, with D perhaps TRBD2 (6 bases). CDR1 and CDR2 from the germline V gene are SGHVS and FNYEAQ. Trimming removed 3 bases from V and 6 bases from J, with 11 bases in between. The CDR3 consists of 14 residues. The CDR3 loop reads CASSFSGEAGELFF. In nucleotides, the CDR3 is TGTGCCAGCAGCTTTTCTGGGGAGGCCGGGGAGCTGTTTTTT.

The rearrangement links TRBV2 to TRBJ2-5; a possible D gene is TRBD2 (5 bases). Trimming removed 4 bases from V and 2 bases from J, with 11 bases in between. This CDR3 has 14 amino acids. In germline, CDR1 is SNHLY, CDR2 FYNNEI. CDR3 residues: CASSGTEHQETQYF. The CDR3 DNA sequence: TGTGCCAGCAGTGGGACTGAGCATCAAGAGACCCAGTACTTC.

The chain has TRBV4-2 and TRBJ1-1, with D possibly being TRBD1 (5 bases). Germline CDR1 LGHNA, CDR2 YNFKEQ. V lost 0 bases and J lost 4, with 15 bases in between. This CDR3 is 16 amino acids long. The CDR3 DNA follows: TGTGCCAGCAGCCAAGATGGGCAGGGTTGGGGCACTGAAGCTTTCTTT. Its translation is CASSQDGQGWGTEAFF.

The rearrangement links TRBV28 to TRBJ1-1, with a possible D match to TRBD1 (6 bases). The V gene lost 7 bases and the J gene lost 2 bases, with 14 bases spanning the gap. The CDR3 contains 14 residues. CDR1 MDHEN and CDR2 SYDVKM come from the germline V gene. In DNA, the CDR3 is TGTGCCAGCACCCCGATGGACAGTAACACTGAAGCTTTCTTT. Amino acid sequence: CASTPMDSNTEAFF.

The V call is TRBV27, the J call TRBJ1-1; the D is unclear. Germline values: CDR1 MNHEY, CDR2 SMNVEV (reference sequence). The CDR3 spans 13 residues. The V end lost 4 bases, the J end lost 0 bases, and 6 bases lay between the germline ends. CDR3 DNA sequence: TGTGCCAGCAGTTGGGCAGTGAACACTGAAGCTTTCTTT. Translated: CASSWAVNTEAFF.

The V call is TRBV11-2, the J call TRBJ2-1, with D unresolved. Trimming took 5 bases from V and 8 from J, leaving 10 bases between them. Germline V lookup: CDR1 SGHAT, CDR2 FQNNGV. The CDR3 runs 12 residues. CDR3 DNA: TGTGCCAGCAGCGAGCCCCGCGATGAGCAGTTCTTC. It encodes CASSEPRDEQFF.

The rearrangement joins TRBV30 to TRBJ2-7; 11 nucleotides align to TRBD2. V was pared by 0 bases and J by 6 bases, with 19 bases of the junction left unmatched. Germline values: CDR1 GTSNPN, CDR2 SVGIG (reference sequence). This CDR3 has 19 amino acids. Here the CDR3 reads CAWSVRVSQETSGSREQYF. The CDR3 DNA follows: TGTGCCTGGAGTGTACGAGTATCTCAAGAAACTAGCGGGAGTCGCGAGCAGTACTTC.

The J gene is TRBJ2-7, the V gene TRBV7-9; the D is unclear. The germline V gene has CDR1 SEHNR and CDR2 FQNEAQ (reference sequence). The V and J ends lost 5 bases and 0 bases respectively, with 5 bases between them. There are 12 residues in the CDR3. The DNA of the CDR3 is TGTGCCAGCAGCCCTAGCTCCTACGAGCAGTACTTC. Translating it yields CASSPSSYEQYF.

The chain has TRBV13 and TRBJ2-7; 12 bases agree with TRBD2. The trim removed 4 bases at V and 4 bases at J, leaving 5 bases unmatched. CDR3 size: 15 residues. The germline gives CDR1 PRHDT, CDR2 FYEKMQ (reference sequence). The DNA for the CDR3 is TGTGCCAGCAGCTCCAGCGGACTAGCGGGATACGAGCAGTACTTC. Protein product: CASSSSGLAGYEQYF. The full variable domain, its missing parts supplied by reference TRBV13 and TRBJ2-7, is AAGVIQSPRHLIKEKRETATLKCYPIPRHDTVYWYQQGPGQDPQFLISFYEKMQSDKGSIPDRFSAQQFSDYHSELNMSSLELGDSALYFCASSSSGLAGYEQYFGPGTRLTVT.

The CDR3 nucleotides are TGCGCCAGCAGCCAAGGACTAGCGGGGATACAAGAGACCCAGTACTTC. Translation gives CASSQGLAGIQETQYF. The V gene is TRBV5-1, the J gene TRBJ2-5; 12 nucleotides align to TRBD2. V lost 4 bases, J lost 2 bases, and 6 bases stayed unmatched. This CDR3 spans 16 amino acids. From germline, CDR1 is SGHRS and CDR2 YFSETQ.

This clone occurred a few times. V usage is TRBV30 and J usage is TRBJ1-1; no reliable D call. The CDR3 loop spans 11 amino acids. The V gene lost 4 bases and the J gene lost 7 bases, with 10 bases spanning the gap. The germline V gene encodes CDR1 GTSNPN and CDR2 SVGIG (reference sequence). For the CDR3, the DNA is TGTGCCTGGACGAAGACGGGTGAAGCTTTCTTT. It yields the protein CAWTKTGEAFF.

The chain carries TRBV15 and TRBJ1-2, with 9 bases matching TRBD1. Looked up from germline, CDR1 is LNHNV and CDR2 is YYDKDF (reference sequence). V trimming: 5 bases; J trimming: 8 bases; junction bases outside the gene matches: 6. The CDR3 length is 13 residues. In DNA form, the CDR3 reads TGTGCCACCAGCCCGGGACAGGGCACGGGCTACACCTTC. This codes for CATSPGQGTGYTF.

The rearrangement uses TRBV9 and TRBJ2-1; tentatively, D is TRBD1 (5 bases). V was shortened by 2 bases and J by 7 bases, with 7 bases between the two germline ends. The CDR3 spans 12 residues. Germline V gene lookup returns CDR1 SGDLS and CDR2 YYNGEE. The CDR3 nucleotides are TGTGCCAGCAGCGTGACAGTGAATGAGCAGTTCTTC. It yields the protein CASSVTVNEQFF.

The chain couples TRBV11-2 to TRBJ1-2; D gene unclear. Germline V gives CDR1 SGHAT, CDR2 FQNNGV. Trimming cost V 1 base and J 7 bases, with 4 bases left between them. CDR3 length: 11 residues. The CDR3 DNA follows: TGTGCCAGCAGCTTAGTGAGTGGCTACACCTTC. This translates into CASSLVSGYTF.

V usage is TRBV27 and J usage is TRBJ1-2; maybe TRBD1 (6 bases). This CDR3 region has 14 residues. Germline-derived CDR1 and CDR2 are MNHEY and SMNVEV (reference sequence). With 5 bases removed from V and 4 bases from J, the gap between germline ends came to 14 bases. This CDR3 reads CASSVVGQSYGYTF. Written as DNA, the CDR3 is TGTGCCAGCAGTGTCGTCGGACAGAGCTATGGCTACACCTTC.

This clone was seen only once. The chain carries TRBV9 and TRBJ2-7; 8 bases fit TRBD1. Germline CDR1 and CDR2: SGDLS and YYNGEE. Losses at the gene ends were 3 bases for V and 2 bases for J; bases not matched to a gene: 7. The CDR3 is made up of 15 amino acids. The CDR3 loop reads CASSAGGAGTYEQYF. In DNA, the CDR3 is TGTGCCAGCAGCGCAGGGGGCGCCGGAACCTACGAGCAGTACTTC.

The rearrangement links TRBV7-9 to TRBJ1-2; weak D call: TRBD1 (6 bases). This CDR3 spans 15 amino acids. CDR1 SEHNR and CDR2 FQNEAQ come from the germline V gene (reference sequence). V was clipped by 5 bases and J by 0 bases, with 13 bases between them. In DNA, the CDR3 is TGTGCCAGCAGCCGAGGACAGTCTCCTAACTATGGCTACACCTTC. The encoded protein is CASSRGQSPNYGYTF.

V is TRBV5-4 and J is TRBJ1-1, with TRBD1 matching over 10 bases. CDR3 length: 16 residues. V shed 7 bases and J 7 bases; nucleotides not matched to a gene: 16. Germline CDR1 is SGHNT and CDR2 is YYREEE (reference sequence). CDR3 DNA: TGTGCCAGCGGGATTTGGGACAGGGGTTTTGTTGGTGAAGCTTTCTTT. This codes for CASGIWDRGFVGEAFF.

V usage is TRBV7-9 and J usage is TRBJ2-1; TRBD1 agrees at 7 bases. This CDR3 has 13 amino acids. Trimming cost V 0 bases and J 10 bases; bases outside gene matches: 3. Germline CDR1 SEHNR, CDR2 FQNEAQ (reference sequence). The CDR3 DNA reads as TGTGCCAGCAGCTTAGCAGGGGGCTACGAGCAGTTCTTC. The encoded protein is CASSLAGGYEQFF.

This clone has only one observation. The gene calls are TRBV27 and TRBJ2-7, with D unresolved. The CDR3 sequence is 16 residues long. Trimming left V 0 bases short and J 4 bases short, with 16 bases between. Per the germline V gene, CDR1 is MNHEY and CDR2 is SMNVEV (reference sequence). The CDR3 DNA reads TGTGCCAGCAGTTTATCCGCAGGAAAGATTGGTTACGAGCAGTACTTC. Protein: CASSLSAGKIGYEQYF.

This chain joins TRBV27 and TRBJ2-7; 7 bases agree with TRBD1. V shed 4 bases and J 4 bases; nucleotides not matched to a gene: 10. The CDR3 runs to 15 residues. CDR1 MNHEY and CDR2 SMNVEV come from the germline V gene (reference sequence). CDR3 amino acids: CASSYTGDSSYEQYF. The CDR3 DNA is TGTGCCAGCAGTTACACCGGGGACAGTTCTTACGAGCAGTACTTC.